These 8 T cell receptor beta chains were all obtained from the same sample, sequenced in a study of CD8+ T cells in alopecia areata. After isolation, RNA underwent reverse transcription to generate cDNA as the sequencing template. The repertoire was sequenced with immunoSEQ multiplex PCR; TCRdb's copy has only in-frame clones and lacks some. The sample holds hundreds of thousands of clones, approximately 61% seen once. Material: CD4+ T cells sorted from blood, obtained at week 0. These receptors came from a human donor with alopecia areata.

This clone has a handful of counts. The chain carries TRBV6-6 and TRBJ2-7, with a possible D match to TRBD2 (5 bases). Germline V lookup: CDR1 MNHNY, CDR2 SVGAGI (reference sequence). Between the trimmed V and J ends, which lost 4 bases and 7 bases, there was a span of 8 bases. This CDR3 is 11 amino acids long. In nucleotides, the CDR3 is TGTGCCAGCAGTTCCCGCGGGGAGCAGTACTTC. This gives the protein CASSSRGEQYF.

Details on this clone: The same CDR3 arises from other DNA sequences in this sample as well. The chain employs TRBV30 and TRBJ2-5; TRBD1 matches at 9 bases. The trim removed 2 bases at V and 4 bases at J, leaving 2 bases unmatched. CDR3 length equals 13 residues. CDR1 GTSNPN and CDR2 SVGIG come from the germline V gene (reference sequence). The CDR3: CAWSTGGGETQYF. CDR3 in DNA: TGTGCCTGGAGTACAGGGGGCGGAGAGACCCAGTACTTC.

The chain is built from TRBV30 and TRBJ2-5; the D is unclear. Germline loops: CDR1 GTSNPN, CDR2 SVGIG (reference sequence). Trimming took 2 bases from V and 4 from J, leaving 2 bases between them. The CDR3 is 10 residues long. The CDR3 DNA sequence: TGTGCCTGGAGTTCAGAGACCCAGTACTTC. Its protein is CAWSSETQYF.

The chain combines TRBV14 with TRBJ2-1, with D perhaps TRBD1 (5 bases). V was pared by 4 bases and J by 8 bases, with 18 bases between. The CDR3 has 15 residues. CDR1 is SGHDN, CDR2 FVKESK, per germline. This chain's CDR3 is CASSLTGQIADEQFF. For the CDR3, the DNA is TGTGCCAGCAGCCTCACAGGCCAGATCGCGGATGAGCAGTTCTTC.

J is TRBJ2-7 and V is TRBV6-5; D unresolved. The CDR3 contains 15 residues. CDR1 and CDR2 (germline): MNHEY, SVGAGI. Deletions cut 6 bases from V and 2 bases from J, with 17 bases between. CDR3 DNA: TGTGCCAGCAGACCGTCGAGTAGCCCTCCCTACGAGCAGTACTTC. This sequence encodes CASRPSSSPPYEQYF.

V is TRBV11-1 and J is TRBJ2-1; the match to TRBD2 covers 7 bases. This CDR3 region has 15 residues. V trimming: 2 bases; J trimming: 2 bases; junction bases outside the gene matches: 3. Germline V gene data show CDR1 as SGHAT and CDR2 as FQDESV (reference sequence). The CDR3 bases are TGTGCCAGCAGCTTACAGCGGGACGCCTACAATGAGCAGTTCTTC. Translated, it gives CASSLQRDAYNEQFF.

This chain links TRBV6-5 with TRBJ1-2, with D unresolved. Germline V gene sequence: CDR1 MNHEY, CDR2 SVGAGI. This CDR3 is 13 amino acids long. Deletions cut 7 bases from V and 0 bases from J, with 9 bases between. This chain's CDR3 is CASIGRANYGYTF. DNA for the CDR3: TGTGCCAGCATCGGCAGAGCTAACTATGGCTACACCTTC.

The chain joins TRBV9 to TRBJ2-3; 7 bases align to TRBD2. With V trimmed by 0 bases and J by 1 base, 5 bases remained unmatched. Per the germline V gene, CDR1 is SGDLS and CDR2 is YYNGEE. This CDR3 has 16 amino acids. The CDR3 region is CASSVESAGGTDTQYF. CDR3 nucleotides: TGTGCCAGCAGCGTAGAGTCGGCGGGGGGCACAGATACGCAGTATTTT.